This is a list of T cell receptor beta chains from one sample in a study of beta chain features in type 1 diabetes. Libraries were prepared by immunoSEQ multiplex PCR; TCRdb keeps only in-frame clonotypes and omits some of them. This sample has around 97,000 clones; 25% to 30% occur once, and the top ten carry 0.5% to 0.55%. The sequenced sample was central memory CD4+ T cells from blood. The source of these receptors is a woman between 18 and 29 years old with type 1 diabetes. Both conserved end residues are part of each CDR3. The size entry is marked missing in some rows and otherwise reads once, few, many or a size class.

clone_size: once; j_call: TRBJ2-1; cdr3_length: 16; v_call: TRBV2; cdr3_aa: CASLGRGTSSYNEQFF
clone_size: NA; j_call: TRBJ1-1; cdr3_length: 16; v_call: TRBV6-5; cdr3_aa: CASSYSGPQGAREAFF
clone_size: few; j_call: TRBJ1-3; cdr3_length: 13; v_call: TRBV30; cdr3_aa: CASSTGTGNTIYF
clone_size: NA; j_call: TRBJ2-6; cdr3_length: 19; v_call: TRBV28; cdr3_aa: CASSFGRGYRQLGANVLTF
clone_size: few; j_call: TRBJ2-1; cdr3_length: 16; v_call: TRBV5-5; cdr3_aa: CASSLLGSGRSEQQFF
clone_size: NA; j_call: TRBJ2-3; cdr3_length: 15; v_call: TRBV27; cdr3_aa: CASSSALAGEETQYF
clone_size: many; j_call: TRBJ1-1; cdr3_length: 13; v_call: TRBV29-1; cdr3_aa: CSVHMGGGTEAFF
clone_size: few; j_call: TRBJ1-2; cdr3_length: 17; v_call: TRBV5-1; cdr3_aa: CASSRGQTGTGFGGYTF
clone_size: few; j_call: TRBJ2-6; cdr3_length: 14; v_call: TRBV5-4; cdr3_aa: CASSLNRWANVLTF
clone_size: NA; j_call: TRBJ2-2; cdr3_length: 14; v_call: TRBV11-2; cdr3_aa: CASSLGRSTGELFF
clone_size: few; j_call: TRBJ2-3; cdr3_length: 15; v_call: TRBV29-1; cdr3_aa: CSVERTSASTDTQYF
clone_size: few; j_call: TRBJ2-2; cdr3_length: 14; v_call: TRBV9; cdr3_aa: CASSVRGLTGELFF
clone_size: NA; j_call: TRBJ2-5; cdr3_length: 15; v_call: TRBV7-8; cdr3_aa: CASSLPLGIQETQYF
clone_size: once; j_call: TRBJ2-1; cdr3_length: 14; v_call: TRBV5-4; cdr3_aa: CASSLAYDSREQFF
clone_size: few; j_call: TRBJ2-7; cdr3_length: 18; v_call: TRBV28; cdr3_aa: CASSSRAGLAGGRYEQYF
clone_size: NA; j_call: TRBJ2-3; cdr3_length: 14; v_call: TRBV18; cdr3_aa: CASSGTSGQDTQYF
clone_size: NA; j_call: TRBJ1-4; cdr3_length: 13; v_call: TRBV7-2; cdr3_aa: CASSSDRLEKLFF
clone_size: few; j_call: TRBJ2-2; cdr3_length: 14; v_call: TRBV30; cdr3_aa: CAWIGGARTGELFF
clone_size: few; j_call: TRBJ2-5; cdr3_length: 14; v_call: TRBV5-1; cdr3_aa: CASSFGGRGETQYF
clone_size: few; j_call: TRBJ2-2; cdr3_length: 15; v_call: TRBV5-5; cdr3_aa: CASGRFGQNTGELFF
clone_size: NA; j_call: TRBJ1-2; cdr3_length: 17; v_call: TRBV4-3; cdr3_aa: CASSPDRGDGWSYGYTF
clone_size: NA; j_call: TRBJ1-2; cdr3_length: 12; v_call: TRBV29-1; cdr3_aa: CSGGTANYGYTF
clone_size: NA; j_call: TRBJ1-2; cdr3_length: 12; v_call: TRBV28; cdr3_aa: CASSRRGYGYTF
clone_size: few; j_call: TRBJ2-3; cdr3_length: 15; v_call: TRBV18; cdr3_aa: CASSPVGANTDTQYF